The 20 T cell receptor beta chains in this list originate from one sample, sequenced in a study of blood T cell repertoires in COVID-19. Libraries were prepared by immunoSEQ multiplex PCR; TCRdb keeps only in-frame clonotypes and omits some of them. In the table there are approximately 210,000 clones, 80% of which are singletons. Sample: peripheral blood. The receptor set was obtained from a human donor in a cohort sampled during active COVID-19.

The rearrangement uses TRBV9 and TRBJ1-1; 7 bases are shared with TRBD1. Germline lookup yields CDR1 SGDLS and CDR2 YYNGEE. CDR3 length: 14 amino acids. The junction had 5 bases not matched to a gene; V was cut back by 6 bases and J by 0 bases. The CDR3: CASTIGTVNTEAFF. The CDR3 DNA is TGTGCCAGCACCATAGGGACAGTGAACACTGAAGCTTTCTTT.

The chain recombines TRBV30 with TRBJ2-7, with a possible D match to TRBD1 (6 bases). V was pared by 0 bases and J by 6 bases, with 12 bases between. The CDR3 runs to 13 residues. Germline V gives CDR1 GTSNPN, CDR2 SVGIG (reference sequence). The CDR3 nucleotides read TGTGCCTGGAGTGTACCGGGCAGGGGCGAGCAGTACTTC. Amino acids: CAWSVPGRGEQYF. The full variable domain, with the rest looked up from reference TRBV30 and TRBJ2-7, is SQTIHQWPATLVQPVGSPLSLECTVEGTSNPNLYWYRQAAGRGLQLLFYSVGIGQISSEVPQNLSASRPQDRQFILSSKKLLLSDSGFYLCAWSVPGRGEQYFGPGTRLTVT.

This clone appeared once. The chain links TRBV19 to TRBJ1-5, with 10 bases matching TRBD1. The germline gives CDR1 LNHDA, CDR2 SQIVND (reference sequence). The CDR3 is made up of 16 amino acids. Trimming took 5 bases from V and 4 from J; bases not matched to a gene: 8. The CDR3 loop is CASSADRGLTNQPQHF. The CDR3 DNA is TGTGCCAGTAGTGCAGACAGGGGGCTAACGAATCAGCCCCAGCATTTT.

V gene TRBV27 combines with J gene TRBJ1-5; D remains ambiguous. This CDR3 contains 14 residues. V lost 6 bases, J lost 2 bases, and 11 bases lay in between. Germline V gives CDR1 MNHEY, CDR2 SMNVEV (reference sequence). CDR3 region: CASRRTVGNQPQHF. The CDR3 bases are TGTGCCAGCAGACGAACCGTAGGCAATCAGCCCCAGCATTTT.

The gene calls are TRBV28 and TRBJ1-2, with D possibly being TRBD1 (6 bases). The germline CDR1 and CDR2 sequences are MDHEN and SYDVKM. The CDR3 sequence is 14 residues long. Trimming pared 2 bases from V and 5 bases from J, leaving 12 bases between. As DNA, the CDR3 is TGTGCCAGCAGTTTAAACGGCAGGGGATATGGCTACACCTTC. Its protein product is CASSLNGRGYGYTF.

This clone was seen a few times. The gene calls are TRBV20-1 and TRBJ2-7, with 7 bases identical to TRBD1. Germline CDR1 is DFQATT and CDR2 is SNEGSKA (reference sequence). The J segment lost 7 bases and the V segment lost 6 bases, leaving 6 bases of the junction unmatched. The CDR3 has 11 amino acids. The CDR3 sequence: CSADDREEQYF. For the CDR3, the DNA is TGCAGTGCGGATGACAGGGAGGAGCAGTACTTC.

V gene TRBV6-6 combines with J gene TRBJ1-1; 7 nucleotides line up with TRBD1. J lost 11 bases, V lost 7 bases, and 13 bases had no gene match. In germline, CDR1 is MNHNY, CDR2 SVGAGI (reference sequence). The CDR3 is 13 residues long. The CDR3 protein is CASTESGGPKAFF. CDR3 DNA: TGTGCCAGCACCGAATCAGGGGGGCCGAAGGCTTTCTTT.

V and J are TRBV25-1 and TRBJ2-7, with 14 positions matching TRBD2. V shed 8 bases and J 6 bases; nucleotides not matched to a gene: 6. CDR3 length: 14 amino acids. Germline V lookup: CDR1 MGHDK, CDR2 SYGVNS. CDR3 region: CASRSTSGGGEQYF. CDR3 coding DNA: TGTGCCAGCCGCTCGACTAGCGGGGGGGGCGAGCAGTACTTC.

The V call is TRBV6-6, the J call TRBJ1-6; unclear D gene. Per germline, CDR1 MNHNY and CDR2 SVGAGI (reference sequence). The CDR3 has 14 amino acids. Deletions cut 11 bases from V and 6 bases from J, with 17 bases between. The CDR3 DNA reads as TGTGCCGGTTCAGTAGGAGGGAGTAATTCACCCCTCCACTTT. Translated, it gives CAGSVGGSNSPLHF.

This clone was picked up a small number of times. The V gene is TRBV19, the J gene TRBJ2-3; 10 bases line up with TRBD2. The V and J ends lost 7 bases and 3 bases, in that order; junction bases with no gene match: 7. In germline, CDR1 is LNHDA, CDR2 SQIVND (reference sequence). This CDR3 has 15 residues. The CDR3 nucleotides read TGTGCCAGTACCCCCGGGACTAGCGCGACAGATACGCAGTATTTT. The encoded protein is CASTPGTSATDTQYF.

The CDR3 sequence is CASSVQGRVTEAFF. In DNA, the CDR3 is TGTGCCAGCAGCGTGCAGGGGCGCGTCACTGAAGCTTTCTTT. The V gene is TRBV7-9, the J gene TRBJ1-1; a weak D match, TRBD1 (6 bases). This CDR3 spans 14 amino acids. CDR1 is SEHNR, CDR2 FQNEAQ, per germline (reference sequence). Trimming shortened V by 5 bases and J by 4 bases, and 14 bases separated the two germline ends.

The chain employs TRBV10-3 and TRBJ2-1, with 10 nucleotides matching TRBD2. Germline V gene sequence: CDR1 ENHRY, CDR2 SYGVKD. V lost 6 bases and J lost 1; bases outside the gene matches: 6. The CDR3 runs to 16 residues. CDR3 coding DNA: TGTGCCATCAGCTCTAGCGGGAGTTCGTCCTACAATGAGCAGTTCTTC. It is translated as CAISSSGSSSYNEQFF.

The rearrangement joins TRBV19 to TRBJ2-1, with D perhaps TRBD2 (5 bases). Germline CDR1 is LNHDA and CDR2 is SQIVND (reference sequence). Trimming stripped 3 bases from V and 3 bases from J, with 9 bases between. The CDR3 has 14 residues. CDR3 DNA sequence: TGTGCCAGTAGTATCGGTGAGGGCTACAATGAGCAGTTCTTC. Residues: CASSIGEGYNEQFF.

V usage is TRBV9 and J usage is TRBJ2-5, with 13 bases that match TRBD2. The V gene's germline CDR1 is SGDLS and CDR2 YYNGEE. Trimming removed 0 bases from V and 5 bases from J; junction bases left unmatched: 1. The CDR3 is made up of 15 amino acids. The CDR3 DNA follows: TGTGCCAGCAGCGTAGAACTAGCGGGAGGGGAGACCCAGTACTTC. This gives the protein CASSVELAGGETQYF.

The rearrangement links TRBV10-3 to TRBJ2-5; the match to TRBD1 covers 10 bases. The CDR3 length is 14 residues. CDR1 is ENHRY, CDR2 SYGVKD, per germline. After removal of 6 bases from V and 2 bases from J, the junction contained 3 bases not matched to a gene. Here the CDR3 reads CAISRGQGQETQYF. In DNA, the CDR3 is TGTGCCATCAGCCGGGGACAGGGGCAAGAGACCCAGTACTTC.

This clone appeared once. The chain uses TRBV15 and TRBJ2-7; perhaps TRBD2 as D (6 bases). CDR3 length: 13 amino acids. Looked up from germline, CDR1 is LNHNV and CDR2 is YYDKDF (reference sequence). Trimming removed 0 bases at V and 5 bases at J, with 8 bases between. The CDR3 spells CATSRDPGDEQYF. CDR3 nucleotide sequence: TGTGCCACCAGCAGAGATCCGGGGGACGAGCAGTACTTC.

The chain uses TRBV5-5 and TRBJ1-3; a possible D gene is TRBD1 (5 bases). CDR3 length: 15 residues. V gave up 0 bases and J gave up 2 bases, with 9 bases separating them. Germline CDR1 and CDR2: SGHKS and YYEKEE (reference sequence). For the CDR3, the DNA is TGTGCCAGCAGCTTGGGGGCAGGGACTGGAAACACCATATATTTT. This sequence encodes CASSLGAGTGNTIYF.

This clone has only one observation. The V gene is TRBV18, the J gene TRBJ2-5; 8 nucleotides line up with TRBD2. Losses at the gene ends were 8 bases for V and 5 bases for J; bases not matched to a gene: 10. Germline lookup yields CDR1 KGHSH and CDR2 LQKENI. The CDR3 is made up of 14 amino acids. CDR3 DNA: TGTGCCAGCGCCTTTAGCGGGAAGGGGGAGACCCAGTACTTC. Amino acid sequence: CASAFSGKGETQYF.

This CDR3 reads CASSQVIAGGYEQYF. As DNA, the CDR3 is TGTGCCAGCAGCCAAGTGATAGCGGGAGGTTACGAGCAGTACTTC. The chain recombines TRBV3-1 (or the pseudogene TRBV3-2) with TRBJ2-7; TRBD2 aligns across 10 bases. The junction had 4 bases not matched to a gene; V was cut back by 1 base and J by 4 bases. CDR1 LGHDT and CDR2 YNNKEL come from the germline V gene (reference sequence). The CDR3 is 15 amino acids.

The rearrangement joins TRBV2 to TRBJ2-7; D is ambiguous. Germline V gene lookup returns CDR1 SNHLY and CDR2 FYNNEI. The V gene lost 6 bases and the J gene lost 2 bases, with 11 bases spanning the gap. The CDR3 covers 13 residues. CDR3 sequence reads: CASSVQATYEQYF. The CDR3 coding sequence is TGTGCCAGCAGCGTCCAGGCCACCTACGAGCAGTACTTC.